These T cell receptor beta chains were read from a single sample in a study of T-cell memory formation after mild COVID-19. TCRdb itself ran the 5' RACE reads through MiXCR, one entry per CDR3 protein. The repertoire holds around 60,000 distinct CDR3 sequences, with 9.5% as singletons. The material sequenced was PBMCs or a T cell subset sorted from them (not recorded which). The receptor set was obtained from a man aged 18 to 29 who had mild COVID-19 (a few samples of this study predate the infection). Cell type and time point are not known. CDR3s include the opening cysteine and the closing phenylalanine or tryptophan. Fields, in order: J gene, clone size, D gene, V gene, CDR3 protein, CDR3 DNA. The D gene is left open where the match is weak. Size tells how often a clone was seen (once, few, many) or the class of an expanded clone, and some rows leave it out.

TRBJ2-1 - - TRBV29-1 CSVRSGGYNEQFF TGCAGCGTTAGATCCGGGGGCTACAATGAGCAGTTCTTC
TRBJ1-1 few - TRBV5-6 CASSFAGGYTEAFF TGTGCCAGCAGCTTCGCCGGGGGATACACTGAAGCTTTCTTT
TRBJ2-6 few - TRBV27 CASSPMVGVAGANVLTF TGTGCCAGCAGTCCCATGGTGGGTGTCGCTGGGGCCAACGTCCTGACTTTC
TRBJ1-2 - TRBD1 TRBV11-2 CASSFTGGGNYTF TGTGCCAGCAGCTTTACAGGGGGAGGGAACTACACCTTC
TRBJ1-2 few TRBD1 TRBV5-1 CASSSGQAHYGYTF TGCGCCAGCAGCTCGGGACAGGCGCACTATGGCTACACCTTC
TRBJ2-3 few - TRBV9 CASSPTASTDTQYF TGTGCCAGCAGCCCGACAGCTAGCACAGATACGCAGTATTTT
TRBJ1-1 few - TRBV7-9 CASSSDSRGPKAFF TGTGCCAGCAGCTCGGACTCGAGAGGCCCAAAAGCTTTCTTT
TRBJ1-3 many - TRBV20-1 CSAKDRTSGNTIYF TGCAGTGCTAAAGACAGGACCTCTGGAAACACCATATATTTT
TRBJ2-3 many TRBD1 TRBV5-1 CASTRTGGDTDTQYF TGCGCCAGCACAAGGACAGGGGGCGACACAGATACGCAGTATTTT
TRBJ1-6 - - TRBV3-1 CASSRQTLGSPLHF TGTGCCAGCAGTCGACAAACCCTCGGTTCACCCCTCCACTTT
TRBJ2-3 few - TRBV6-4 CASSDVTDTQYF TGTGCCAGCAGTGACGTGACAGATACGCAGTATTTT
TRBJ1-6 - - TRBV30 CAWSFRVGSPLHF TGTGCCTGGAGTTTCAGGGTTGGATCACCCCTCCACTTT
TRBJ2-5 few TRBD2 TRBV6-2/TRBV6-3 CASSSTSGNQYF TGTGCCAGCAGTTCTACTAGCGGAAACCAGTACTTC
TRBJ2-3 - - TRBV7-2 CASSAIGFRGTDTQYF TGTGCCAGCAGCGCGATTGGTTTTAGGGGCACAGATACGCAGTATTTT
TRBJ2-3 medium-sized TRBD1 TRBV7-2 CASSSTGSDTQYF TGTGCCAGCAGCTCGACAGGGTCAGATACGCAGTATTTT
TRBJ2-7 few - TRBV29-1 CSVEGVEDYEQYF TGCAGCGTTGAAGGGGTAGAGGATTACGAGCAGTACTTC
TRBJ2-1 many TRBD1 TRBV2 CASKVGQGAYNEQFF TGTGCCAGCAAGGTCGGACAGGGAGCCTACAATGAGCAGTTCTTC
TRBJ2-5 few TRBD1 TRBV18 CASSLGQGAQRETQYF TGTGCCAGCTCACTCGGACAGGGGGCGCAGAGAGAGACCCAGTACTTC
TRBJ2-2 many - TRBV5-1 CASRRASNTGELFF TGCGCCAGCAGAAGGGCATCGAACACCGGGGAGCTGTTTTTT
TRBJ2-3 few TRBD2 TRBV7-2 CASSYRLAGGTSTDTQYF TGTGCCAGCAGCTACCGACTAGCGGGGGGCACTAGCACAGATACGCAGTATTTT
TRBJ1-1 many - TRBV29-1 CSVEDYRSAEAFF TGCAGCGTTGAAGACTACAGGAGCGCTGAAGCTTTCTTT
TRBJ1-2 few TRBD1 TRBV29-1 CSVRDRANYGYTF TGCAGCGTCAGGGACAGAGCTAACTATGGCTACACCTTC
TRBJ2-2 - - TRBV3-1 CASSQRVANTGELFF TGTGCCAGCAGCCAGCGGGTCGCGAACACCGGGGAGCTGTTTTTT
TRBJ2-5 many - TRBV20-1 CSAKEETQYF TGCAGTGCTAAAGAAGAGACCCAGTACTTC
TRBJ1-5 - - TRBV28 CASSWGSQPQHF TGTGCCAGCAGTTGGGGCAGTCAGCCCCAGCATTTT
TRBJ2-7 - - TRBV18 CASSDGTAGTYEQYF TGTGCCAGCTCGGACGGGACGGCGGGAACCTACGAGCAGTACTTC
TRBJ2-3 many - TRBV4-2 CASSQDSGVSTDTQYF TGTGCCAGCAGCCAAGACTCCGGGGTTAGCACAGATACGCAGTATTTT
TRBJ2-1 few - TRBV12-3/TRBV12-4 CASSFDPALGQFF TGTGCCAGCAGTTTTGACCCCGCCCTAGGGCAGTTCTTC
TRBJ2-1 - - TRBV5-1 CASRTDPYNEQFF TGCGCCAGCAGGACGGACCCCTACAATGAGCAGTTCTTC
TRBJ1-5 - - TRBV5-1 CASSLASGDQPQHF TGCGCCAGCAGCTTGGCGTCAGGGGATCAGCCCCAGCATTTT
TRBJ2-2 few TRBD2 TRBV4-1 CASSRGLASPGELFF TGCGCCAGCAGCCGCGGACTAGCCTCACCCGGGGAGCTGTTTTTT